This TCR beta chain is drawn from a study of graft-versus-host responses after intestinal transplantation. About the research overall: Uniformly, recipients were administered anti-thymocyte globulin induction with subsequent tacrolimus and steroids for approximately three years. Overall study results and limits: Allografts carried high graft-versus-host to host-versus-graft clonal ratios in patients having graft-donor T cell macrochimerism. Analysis identified GvH clones in recipient marrow, with some appearing first in ileum or blood. GvH clone levels peaked in circulation, and this peak was associated with early post-transplant HvG declines.

The CDR3 is made up of 14 amino acids. Germline V gene lookup returns CDR1 MNHEY and CDR2 SVGAGI. V lost 5 bases, J lost 0 bases, and 10 bases lay in between. On this clone: Its antigen is unidentified.

Profiling relied on immunoSEQ multiplex PCR, and the TCRdb table lists in-frame clones only, not all of them. The sample shows some 85,000 clones, about 90% of them seen only once. This sequence originates from a human donor who was the organ donor for an intestinal transplant. The V call is TRBV6-5, the J call TRBJ1-1; no reliable D call. The sequencing here drew on unstimulated CD8+ T cells sorted from spleen or lymph node cells, taken before transplant. CDR3 sequence: CASSEVGLNTEAFF. CDR3 nucleotides: TGTGCCAGCAGTGAAGTTGGGCTGAACACTGAAGCTTTCTTT.